This T cell receptor beta chain was recorded in a study of cytomegalovirus exposure and HLA in healthy donors. Study results and caveats: In a later analysis, at a false discovery rate of 0.05, roughly 17,000 TCR beta sequences were associated with HLA alleles. TCR beta V- and J-gene trimming, according to a later analysis, was linked to a missense DCLRE1C variant.

This clone is labeled as medium-sized. No antigen is known for it. CDR1 and CDR2 from the germline V gene are LNHDA and SQIVND (reference sequence). The CDR3 spans 15 residues. Trimming took 5 bases from V and 7 from J; bases not matched to a gene: 10. 13 Jbeta primers and 60 Vbeta primers were used for the PCR. Clones were read by immunoSEQ multiplex PCR, and TCRdb kept only the in-frame ones, dropping some. The data show about 61,000 clones, more than 70% seen once. Material for sequencing was PBMCs. The TCR sequence derives from a man in his thirties or forties in good health and CMV-seropositive. This sequence joins TRBV19 and TRBJ1-1; TRBD1 agrees at 10 bases. CDR3: CASSFRQGAYDEAFF. For the CDR3, the DNA is TGTGCCAGTAGTTTTCGACAGGGGGCATATGATGAAGCTTTCTTT.